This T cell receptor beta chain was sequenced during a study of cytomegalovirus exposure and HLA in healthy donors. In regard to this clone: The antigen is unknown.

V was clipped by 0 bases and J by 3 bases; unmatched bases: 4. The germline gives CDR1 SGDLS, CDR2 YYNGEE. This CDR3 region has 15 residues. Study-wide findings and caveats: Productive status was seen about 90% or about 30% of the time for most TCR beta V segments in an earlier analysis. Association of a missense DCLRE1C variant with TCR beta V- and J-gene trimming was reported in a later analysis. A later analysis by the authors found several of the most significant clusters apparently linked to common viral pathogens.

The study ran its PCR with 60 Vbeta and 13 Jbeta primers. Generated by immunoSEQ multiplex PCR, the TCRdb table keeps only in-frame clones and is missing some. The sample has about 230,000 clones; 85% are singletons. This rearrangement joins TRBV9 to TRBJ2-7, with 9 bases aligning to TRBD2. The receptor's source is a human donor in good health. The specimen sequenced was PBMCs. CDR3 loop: CASSVGAGGYYEQYF. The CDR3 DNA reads TGTGCCAGCAGCGTAGGTGCGGGAGGGTACTACGAGCAGTACTTC.